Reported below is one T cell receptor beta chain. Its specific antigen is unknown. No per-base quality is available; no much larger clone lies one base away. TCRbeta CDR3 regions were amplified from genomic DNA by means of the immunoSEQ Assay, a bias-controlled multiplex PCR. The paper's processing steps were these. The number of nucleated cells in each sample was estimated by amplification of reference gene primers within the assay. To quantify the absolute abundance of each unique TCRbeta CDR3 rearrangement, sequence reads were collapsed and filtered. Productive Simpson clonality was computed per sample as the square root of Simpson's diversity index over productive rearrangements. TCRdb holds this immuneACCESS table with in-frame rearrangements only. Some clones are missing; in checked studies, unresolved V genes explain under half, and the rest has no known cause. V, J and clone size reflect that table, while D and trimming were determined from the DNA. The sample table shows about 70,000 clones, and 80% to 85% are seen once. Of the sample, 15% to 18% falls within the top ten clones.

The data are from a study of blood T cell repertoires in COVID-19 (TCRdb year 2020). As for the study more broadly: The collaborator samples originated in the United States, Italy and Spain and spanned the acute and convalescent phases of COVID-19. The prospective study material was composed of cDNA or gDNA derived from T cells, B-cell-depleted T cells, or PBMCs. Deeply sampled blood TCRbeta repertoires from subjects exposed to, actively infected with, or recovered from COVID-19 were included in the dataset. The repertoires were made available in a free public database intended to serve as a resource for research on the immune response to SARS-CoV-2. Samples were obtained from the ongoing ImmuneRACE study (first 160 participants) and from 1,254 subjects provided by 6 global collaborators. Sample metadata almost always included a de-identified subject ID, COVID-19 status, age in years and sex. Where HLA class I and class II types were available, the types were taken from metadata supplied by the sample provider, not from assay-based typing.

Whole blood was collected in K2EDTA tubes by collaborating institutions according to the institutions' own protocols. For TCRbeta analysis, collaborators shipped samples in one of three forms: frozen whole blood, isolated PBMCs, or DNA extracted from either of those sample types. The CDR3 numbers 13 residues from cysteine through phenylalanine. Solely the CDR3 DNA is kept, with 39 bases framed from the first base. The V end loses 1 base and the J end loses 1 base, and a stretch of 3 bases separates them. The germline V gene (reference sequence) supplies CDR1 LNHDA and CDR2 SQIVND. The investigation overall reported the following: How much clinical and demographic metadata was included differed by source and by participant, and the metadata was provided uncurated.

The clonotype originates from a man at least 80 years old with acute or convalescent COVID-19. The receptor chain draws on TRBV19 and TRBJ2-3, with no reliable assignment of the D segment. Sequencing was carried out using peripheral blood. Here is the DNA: TGTGCCAGTAGTATAGGGCGCACAGATACGCAGTATTTT. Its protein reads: CASSIGRTDTQYF.